Each of the 8 T cell receptor beta chains below was sequenced from the same sample in a study of regulatory and conventional T cells in breast cancer. Each CDR3 protein gets one entry after TCRdb re-called the PCR reads with MiXCR. This repertoire shows 9,900 or so distinct CDR3 sequences, 34% found once; its top ten account for under 6.5%. Material: conventional T cells from blood. The receptors were sampled from a male donor in good health.

The chain recombines TRBV20-1 with TRBJ1-4; D uncertain. CDR3 size: 14 residues. V dropped 1 base and J dropped 11 bases, with 17 bases sitting between them. CDR1 DFQATT and CDR2 SNEGSKA come from the germline V gene (reference sequence). The CDR3 spells CSARAPGKARKLFF. The DNA for the CDR3 is TGCAGTGCTAGAGCTCCGGGAAAGGCGAGGAAACTGTTTTTT.

This clonotype turned up a few times. The chain links TRBV5-1 to TRBJ2-2; 7 bases line up with TRBD2. The junction had 4 bases not matched to a gene; V was cut back by 0 bases and J by 2 bases. Germline CDR1 and CDR2: SGHRS and YFSETQ. CDR3 length equals 16 residues. The CDR3 region is CASSLGSGANTGELFF. The CDR3, as DNA: TGCGCCAGCAGCTTGGGGAGCGGGGCTAACACCGGGGAGCTGTTTTTT. The complete variable domain, with remaining parts taken from reference TRBV5-1 and TRBJ2-2, reads KAGVTQTPRYLIKTRGQQVTLSCSPISGHRSVSWYQQTPGQGLQFLFEYFSETQRNKGNFPGRFSGRQFSNSRSEMNVSTLELGDSALYLCASSLGSGANTGELFFGEGSRLTVL.

This clonotype was counted a few times. This could be a read error, since a much larger clone is one nucleotide away. J is TRBJ2-5 and V is TRBV7-2; perhaps TRBD1 as D (6 bases). Germline V gene sequence: CDR1 SGHTA, CDR2 FQGNSA. The CDR3 has 14 amino acids. This chain's CDR3 is CASSFGGQKETRYF. DNA of the CDR3: TGTGCCAGCAGCTTCGGCGGACAGAAAGAGACCCGGTACTTC.

Only a few counts were recorded for this clonotype. V is TRBV7-2 and J is TRBJ2-7; the D gene is possibly TRBD1 (6 bases). Between the trimmed V and J ends, which lost 1 base and 3 bases, there was a span of 7 bases. The CDR3 covers 13 residues. Germline CDR1 and CDR2: SGHTA and FQGNSA. CDR3: CASSLEQGYEQYF. In DNA, the CDR3 is TGTGCCAGCAGCTTAGAACAGGGCTACGAGCAGTACTTC.

Only a few counts were recorded for this clonotype. CDR3 amino acids: CASSPDRGSYNEQFF. The CDR3 DNA follows: TGTGCCAGCAGCCCGGACAGGGGATCCTACAATGAGCAGTTCTTC. J is TRBJ2-1 and V is TRBV7-2, with 9 bases fitting TRBD1. CDR1 is SGHTA, CDR2 FQGNSA, per germline. V gave up 5 bases and J gave up 1 base; unmatched junction bases: 3. This CDR3 region has 15 residues.

This clonotype has only a few counts. The chain recombines TRBV7-2 with TRBJ2-3; 8 bases agree with TRBD2. Germline V lookup: CDR1 SGHTA, CDR2 FQGNSA. The trim removed 3 bases at V and 5 bases at J, leaving 4 bases unmatched. The CDR3 runs 14 residues. CDR3 DNA: TGTGCCAGCAGCTTTAGCGGGGTGAGAGATACGCAGTATTTT. The encoded protein is CASSFSGVRDTQYF.

For the CDR3, the DNA is TGCAGTGCTAGAGGGGCCGGCACAGATACGCAGTATTTT. It encodes CSARGAGTDTQYF. The chain is built from TRBV20-1 and TRBJ2-3, with D unclear. In germline, CDR1 is DFQATT, CDR2 SNEGSKA (reference sequence). V was pared by 1 base and J by 1 base, with 6 bases between. CDR3 length: 13 residues.

This clonotype rates as medium-sized (0.01 to 0.1%). The chain recombines TRBV29-1 with TRBJ2-1, with D perhaps assigned TRBD1 or TRBD2 (5 bases each). The germline CDR1 and CDR2 sequences are SQVTM and ANQGSEA. This CDR3 comprises 12 residues. V dropped 4 bases and J dropped 6 bases, with 10 bases sitting between them. This chain's CDR3 is CSVAGATNEQFF. The CDR3 bases are TGCAGCGTTGCCGGGGCCACCAATGAGCAGTTCTTC.